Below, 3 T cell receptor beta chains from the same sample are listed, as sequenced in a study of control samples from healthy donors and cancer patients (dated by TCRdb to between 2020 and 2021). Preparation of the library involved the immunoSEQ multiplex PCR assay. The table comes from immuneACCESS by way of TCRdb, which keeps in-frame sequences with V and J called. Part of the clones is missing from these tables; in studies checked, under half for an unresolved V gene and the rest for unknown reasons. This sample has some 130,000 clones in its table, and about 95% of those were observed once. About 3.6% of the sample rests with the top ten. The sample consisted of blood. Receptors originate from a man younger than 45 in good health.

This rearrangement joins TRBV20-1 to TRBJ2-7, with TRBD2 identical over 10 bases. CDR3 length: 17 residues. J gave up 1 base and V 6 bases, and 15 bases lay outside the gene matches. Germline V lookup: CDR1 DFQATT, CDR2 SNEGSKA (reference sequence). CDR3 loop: CSASGLAATKKSYEQYF. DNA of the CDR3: TGCAGTGCAAGTGGACTAGCGGCCACCAAAAAATCCTACGAGCAGTACTTC.

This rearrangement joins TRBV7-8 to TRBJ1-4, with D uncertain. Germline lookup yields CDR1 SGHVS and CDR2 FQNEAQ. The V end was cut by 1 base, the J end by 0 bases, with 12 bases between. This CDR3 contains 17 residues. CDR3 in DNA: TGTGCCAGCAGCTTAGGGCAGCTACTAGCAACTAATGAAAAACTGTTTTTT. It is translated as CASSLGQLLATNEKLFF.

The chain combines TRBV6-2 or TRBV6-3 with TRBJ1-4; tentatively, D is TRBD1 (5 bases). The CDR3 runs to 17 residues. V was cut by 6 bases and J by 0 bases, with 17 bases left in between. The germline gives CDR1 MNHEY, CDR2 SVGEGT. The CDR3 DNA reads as TGTGCCAGCAGCTATAATCTTGGGGCCGCAACTAATGAAAAACTGTTTTTT. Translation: CASSYNLGAATNEKLFF.